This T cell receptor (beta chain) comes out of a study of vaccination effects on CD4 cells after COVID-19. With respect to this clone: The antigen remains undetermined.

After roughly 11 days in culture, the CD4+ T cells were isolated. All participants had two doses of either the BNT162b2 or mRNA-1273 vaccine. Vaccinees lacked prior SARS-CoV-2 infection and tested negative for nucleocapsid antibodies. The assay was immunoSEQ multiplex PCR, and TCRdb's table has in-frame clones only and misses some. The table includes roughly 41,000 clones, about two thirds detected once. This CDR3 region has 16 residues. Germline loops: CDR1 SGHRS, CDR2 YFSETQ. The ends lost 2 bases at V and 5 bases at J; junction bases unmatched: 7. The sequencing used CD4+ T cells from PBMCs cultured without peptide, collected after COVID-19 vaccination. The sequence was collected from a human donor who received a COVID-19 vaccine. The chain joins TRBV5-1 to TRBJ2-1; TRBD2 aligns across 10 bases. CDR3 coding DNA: TGCGCCAGCAGCTTCCAAACCGGGACTAGCGACAATGAGCAGTTCTTC. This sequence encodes CASSFQTGTSDNEQFF.